The T cell receptor beta chain under discussion was sequenced for a study of T cell responses to AZD1222 COVID-19 vaccine. General study findings and limits: Among the donors, most were white British and more were female, and clonal diversity was possibly underestimated. Spike-specific TCR breadth and depth rose after two AZD1222 doses. Nearly half of spike-specific TCRs reportedly target variant regions that are unmutated in the B.1.351 and B.1.1.7 variants.

This table comes from immunoSEQ multiplex PCR, and its TCRdb copy is limited to in-frame clones, with some not included. The repertoire holds 95,000 to 150,000 clones, 92% seen once, with approximately 8% in the top ten. Notes on this clone: Its antigen is not identified.

V was clipped by 3 bases and J by 7 bases, with 9 bases between them. This CDR3 has 13 amino acids. Germline V gene sequence: CDR1 SGHNT, CDR2 YENEEA. Both about-4-week and about-12-week second-dose recipients were combined. The chain links TRBV11-3 to TRBJ2-2, with D maybe TRBD1 (5 bases). Sequencing used peripheral blood, obtained 28 days after the second AZD1222 dose. This sequence originates from an adult who received the AZD1222 COVID-19 vaccine. Here the CDR3 DNA reads TGTGCCAGCAGCTTCCAGGGCAGCGGGGAGCTGTTTTTT. It yields the protein CASSFQGSGELFF.